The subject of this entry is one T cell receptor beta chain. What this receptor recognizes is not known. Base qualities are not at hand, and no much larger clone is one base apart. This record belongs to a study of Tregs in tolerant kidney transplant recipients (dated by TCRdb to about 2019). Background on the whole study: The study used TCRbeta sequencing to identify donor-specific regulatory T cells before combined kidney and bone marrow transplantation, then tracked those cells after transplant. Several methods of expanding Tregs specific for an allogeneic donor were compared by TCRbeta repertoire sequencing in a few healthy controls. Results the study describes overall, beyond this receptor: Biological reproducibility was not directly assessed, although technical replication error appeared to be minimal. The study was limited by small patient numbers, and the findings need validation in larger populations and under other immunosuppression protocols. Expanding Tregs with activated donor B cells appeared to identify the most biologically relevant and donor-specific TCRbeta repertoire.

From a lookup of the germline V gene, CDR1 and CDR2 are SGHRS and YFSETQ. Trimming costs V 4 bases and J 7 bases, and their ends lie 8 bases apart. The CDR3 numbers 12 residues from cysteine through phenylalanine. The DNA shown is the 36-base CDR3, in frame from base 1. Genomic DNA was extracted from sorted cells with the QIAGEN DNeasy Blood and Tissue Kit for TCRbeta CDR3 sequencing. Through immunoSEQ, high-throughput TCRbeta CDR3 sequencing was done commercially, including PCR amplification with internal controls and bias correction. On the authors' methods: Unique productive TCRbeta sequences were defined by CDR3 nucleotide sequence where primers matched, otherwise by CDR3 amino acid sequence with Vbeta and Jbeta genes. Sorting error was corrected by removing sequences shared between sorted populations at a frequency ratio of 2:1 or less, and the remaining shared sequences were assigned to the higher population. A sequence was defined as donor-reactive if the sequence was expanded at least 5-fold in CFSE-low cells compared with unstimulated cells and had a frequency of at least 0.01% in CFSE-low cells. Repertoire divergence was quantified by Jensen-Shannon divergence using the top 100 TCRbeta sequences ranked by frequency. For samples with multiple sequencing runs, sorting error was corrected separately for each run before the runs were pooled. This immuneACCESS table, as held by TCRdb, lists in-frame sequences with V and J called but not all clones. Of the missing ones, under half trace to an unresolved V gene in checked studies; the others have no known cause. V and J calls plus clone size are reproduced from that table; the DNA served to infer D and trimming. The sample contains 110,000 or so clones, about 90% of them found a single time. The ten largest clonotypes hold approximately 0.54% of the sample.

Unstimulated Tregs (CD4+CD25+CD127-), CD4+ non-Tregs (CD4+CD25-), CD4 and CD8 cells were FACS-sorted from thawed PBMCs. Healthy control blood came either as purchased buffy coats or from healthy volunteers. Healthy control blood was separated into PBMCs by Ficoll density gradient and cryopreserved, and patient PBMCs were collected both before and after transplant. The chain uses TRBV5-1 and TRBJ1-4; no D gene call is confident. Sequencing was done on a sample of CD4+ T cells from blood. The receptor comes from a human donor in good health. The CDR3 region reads CASSVRFEKLFF. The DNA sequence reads TGCGCCAGCAGCGTGAGGTTTGAAAAACTGTTTTTT. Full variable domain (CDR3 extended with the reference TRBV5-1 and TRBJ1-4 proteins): KAGVTQTPRYLIKTRGQQVTLSCSPISGHRSVSWYQQTPGQGLQFLFEYFSETQRNKGNFPGRFSGRQFSNSRSEMNVSTLELGDSALYLCASSVRFEKLFFGSGTQLSVL.